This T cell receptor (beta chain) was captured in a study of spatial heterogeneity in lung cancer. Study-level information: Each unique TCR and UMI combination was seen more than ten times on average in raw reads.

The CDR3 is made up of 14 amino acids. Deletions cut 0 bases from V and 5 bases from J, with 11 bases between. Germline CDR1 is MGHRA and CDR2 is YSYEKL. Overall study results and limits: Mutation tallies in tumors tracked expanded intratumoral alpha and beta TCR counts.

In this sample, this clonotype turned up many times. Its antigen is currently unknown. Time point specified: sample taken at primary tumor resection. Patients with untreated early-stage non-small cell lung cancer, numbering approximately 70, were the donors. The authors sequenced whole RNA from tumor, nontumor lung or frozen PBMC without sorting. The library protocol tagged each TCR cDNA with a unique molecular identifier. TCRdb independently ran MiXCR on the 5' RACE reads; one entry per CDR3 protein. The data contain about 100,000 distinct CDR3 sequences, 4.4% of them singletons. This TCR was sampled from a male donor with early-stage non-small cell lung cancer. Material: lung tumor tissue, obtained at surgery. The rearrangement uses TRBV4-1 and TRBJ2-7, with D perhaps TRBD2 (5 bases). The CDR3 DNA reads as TGCGCCAGCAGCCAAGATATAGAGGGAAACGAGCAGTACTTC. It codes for CASSQDIEGNEQYF.